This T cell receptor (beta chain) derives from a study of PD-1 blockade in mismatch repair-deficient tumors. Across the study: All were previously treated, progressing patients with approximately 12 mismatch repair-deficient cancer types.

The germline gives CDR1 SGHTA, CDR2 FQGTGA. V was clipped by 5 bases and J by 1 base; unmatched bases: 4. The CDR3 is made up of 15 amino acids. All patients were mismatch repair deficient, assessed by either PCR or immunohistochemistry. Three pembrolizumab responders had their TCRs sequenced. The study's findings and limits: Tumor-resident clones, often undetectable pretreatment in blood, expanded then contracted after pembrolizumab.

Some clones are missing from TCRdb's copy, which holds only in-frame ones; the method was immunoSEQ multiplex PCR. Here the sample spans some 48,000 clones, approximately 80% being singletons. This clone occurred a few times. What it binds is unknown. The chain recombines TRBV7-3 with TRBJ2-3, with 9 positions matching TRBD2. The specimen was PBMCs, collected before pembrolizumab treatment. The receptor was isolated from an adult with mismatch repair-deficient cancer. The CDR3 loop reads CASSQTSGGTDTQYF. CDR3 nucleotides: TGTGCCAGCAGCCAGACTAGCGGAGGCACAGATACGCAGTATTTT.